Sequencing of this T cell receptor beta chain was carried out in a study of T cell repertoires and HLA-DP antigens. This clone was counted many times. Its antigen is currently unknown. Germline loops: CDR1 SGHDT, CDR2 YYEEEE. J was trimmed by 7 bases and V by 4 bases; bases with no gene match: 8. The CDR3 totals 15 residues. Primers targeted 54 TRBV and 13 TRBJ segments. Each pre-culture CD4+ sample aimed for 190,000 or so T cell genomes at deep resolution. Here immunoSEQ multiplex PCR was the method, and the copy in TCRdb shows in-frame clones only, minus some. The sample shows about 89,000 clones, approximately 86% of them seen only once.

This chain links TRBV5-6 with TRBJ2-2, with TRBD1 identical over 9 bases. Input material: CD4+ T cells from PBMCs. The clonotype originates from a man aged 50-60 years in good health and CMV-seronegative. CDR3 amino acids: CASSPRQGGDGELFF. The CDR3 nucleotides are TGTGCCAGCAGCCCGAGACAGGGGGGAGACGGGGAGCTGTTTTTT.